The 25 T cell receptor beta chains listed next were all sequenced from one sample in a study of blood T cell repertoires in COVID-19. The method was immunoSEQ multiplex PCR; TCRdb's version includes in-frame clones alone and lacks a portion of them. The sample lists some 330,000 clones, 92% occurring once. The sequenced material came from PBMCs or T cells enriched from blood (not recorded which). These receptors were collected from a woman younger than 45 who had recovered from COVID-19.

V usage is TRBV15 and J usage is TRBJ2-5; TRBD2 agrees at 8 bases. Germline-derived CDR1 and CDR2 are LNHNV and YYDKDF (reference sequence). The trim removed 5 bases at V and 5 bases at J, leaving 7 bases unmatched. The CDR3 loop spans 14 amino acids. The CDR3 is CATSFGTRRETQYF. CDR3 nucleotide sequence: TGTGCCACCAGCTTTGGGACTAGACGGGAGACCCAGTACTTC.

This clone was seen a few times. The chain is built from TRBV25-1 and TRBJ1-6, with a possible D match to TRBD1 (6 bases). Per germline, CDR1 MGHDK and CDR2 SYGVNS. The CDR3 contains 15 residues. The V and J ends lost 2 bases and 9 bases respectively, with 14 bases between them. The CDR3 reads CASSEGDIESSPLHF. The DNA of the CDR3 is TGTGCCAGCAGTGAAGGGGACATCGAGAGTTCACCCCTCCACTTT.

The chain uses TRBV20-1 and TRBJ2-7; no clear D gene. CDR1 and CDR2 (germline): DFQATT, SNEGSKA (reference sequence). V gave up 4 bases and J gave up 4 bases, with 5 bases separating them. The CDR3 extends over 10 amino acids. CDR3 residues: CSAMEYEQYF. The CDR3 DNA sequence: TGCAGTGCTATGGAGTACGAGCAGTACTTC.

This clone appeared a single time. The chain couples TRBV28 to TRBJ2-5, with D perhaps matching TRBD2 (5 bases). Trimming stripped 6 bases from V and 3 bases from J, with 14 bases between. The CDR3 contains 14 residues. From germline, CDR1 is MDHEN and CDR2 SYDVKM. CDR3 bases: TGTGCCAGCAGGGATACGGGATCGAAAGAGACCCAGTACTTC. This codes for CASRDTGSKETQYF.

V and J are TRBV2 and TRBJ2-1; 11 positions agree with TRBD2. This CDR3 contains 14 residues. Losses at the gene ends were 5 bases for V and 7 bases for J; bases not matched to a gene: 4. CDR1 is SNHLY, CDR2 FYNNEI, per germline. Here the CDR3 reads CASSRGTSGNEQFF. The CDR3 DNA reads TGTGCCAGCAGTCGCGGGACTAGCGGTAATGAGCAGTTCTTC.

The V and J genes are TRBV6-5 and TRBJ1-1; no clear D gene. The germline V gene encodes CDR1 MNHEY and CDR2 SVGAGI. V was shortened by 7 bases and J by 5 bases, with 5 bases between the two germline ends. This CDR3 has 10 residues. The CDR3 sequence is CASIRTEAFF. CDR3 nucleotides: TGTGCCAGCATTCGGACTGAAGCTTTCTTT.

This chain uses TRBV19 with TRBJ1-5; 8 positions match TRBD1. Germline CDR1 and CDR2: LNHDA and SQIVND (reference sequence). Trimming at V came to 7 bases and at J to 5 bases, leaving 10 bases not matched to a gene. This CDR3 is built from 15 residues. The CDR3, as DNA: TGTGCCAGTAAAATTGCGGACAGGGCCCATCAGCCCCAGCATTTT. Amino acid sequence: CASKIADRAHQPQHF.

V and J are TRBV7-9 and TRBJ2-1; D gene ambiguous. V lost 5 bases, J lost 8 bases, and 10 bases lay in between. The CDR3 sequence is 12 residues long. The germline V gene has CDR1 SEHNR and CDR2 FQNEAQ (reference sequence). CDR3 residues: CASSEIADEQFF. The CDR3 bases are TGTGCCAGCAGCGAGATAGCCGATGAGCAGTTCTTC. The full variable domain, with the rest looked up from reference TRBV7-9 and TRBJ2-1, is DTGVSQNPRHKITKRGQNVTFRCDPISEHNRLYWYRQTLGQGPEFLTYFQNEAQLEKSRLLSDRFSAERPKGSFSTLEIQRTEQGDSAMYLCASSEIADEQFFGPGTRLTVL.

CDR3 DNA: TGTGCCAGTAGTACGTCAGGGAGGCAGCCCCAGCATTTT. This codes for CASSTSGRQPQHF. This chain uses TRBV19 with TRBJ1-5, with a tentative D call TRBD1 (5 bases). The CDR3 is 13 residues long. V lost 4 bases to trimming and J lost 7 bases, with 11 bases between them. The V gene's germline CDR1 is LNHDA and CDR2 SQIVND (reference sequence).

The rearrangement joins TRBV4-1 to TRBJ2-7, with D perhaps TRBD2 (6 bases). This CDR3 is 15 amino acids long. Germline V gene data show CDR1 as MGHRA and CDR2 as YSYEKL. Deletions cut 5 bases from V and 3 bases from J, with 17 bases between. The CDR3 sequence: CASSALANRDYEQYF. The CDR3 nucleotides are TGCGCCAGCAGCGCTCTAGCGAACCGGGACTACGAGCAGTACTTC.

The chain has TRBV9 and TRBJ1-2, with D tentatively TRBD1 (5 bases). This CDR3 is 13 amino acids long. V was clipped by 3 bases and J by 4 bases, with 10 bases between them. Germline CDR1 and CDR2: SGDLS and YYNGEE. Here the CDR3 DNA reads TGTGCCAGCAGCGGAAGACAGCCCTATGGCTACACCTTC. This encodes CASSGRQPYGYTF.

This CDR3 is CASSEGRSGELFF. The CDR3 DNA sequence: TGTGCCAGCAGTGAGGGGAGGAGCGGGGAGCTGTTTTTT. V usage is TRBV6-4 and J usage is TRBJ2-2; weak D call: TRBD2 (6 bases). V gave up 3 bases and J gave up 7 bases, with 9 bases separating them. In germline, CDR1 is MRHNA, CDR2 SNTAGT. This CDR3 is built from 13 residues.

CDR3 sequence (DNA): TGTGCCAGCAGCCAAACCCTAATCACAGGGACTGGAAACACCATATATTTT. Its protein is CASSQTLITGTGNTIYF. The chain recombines TRBV3-1 (or the pseudogene TRBV3-2) with TRBJ1-3; perhaps TRBD1 as D (6 bases). V lost 2 bases to trimming and J lost 2 bases, with 16 bases between them. The CDR3 runs to 17 residues. CDR1 LGHDT and CDR2 YNNKEL come from the germline V gene (reference sequence).

The rearrangement uses TRBV9 and TRBJ2-3; tentative D call: TRBD2 (7 bases). Germline V CDR1 and CDR2: SGDLS, YYNGEE. The CDR3 has 14 amino acids. Deletions cut 6 bases from V and 6 bases from J, with 17 bases between. CDR3 nucleotides: TGTGCCAGCACCGCGGGGGCCCTTGAGGATACGCAGTATTTT. It codes for CASTAGALEDTQYF.

The chain recombines TRBV18 with TRBJ1-5; TRBD1 matches at 8 bases. The CDR3 contains 14 residues. With 3 bases clipped from V and 11 bases from J, the junction kept 9 bases outside the gene matches. The germline CDR1 and CDR2 sequences are KGHSH and LQKENI. The chain's CDR3 is CASSPTPGGMAQHF. CDR3 nucleotides: TGTGCCAGCTCACCGACACCAGGGGGCATGGCCCAGCATTTT. Full variable domain (rest looked up from reference TRBV18 and TRBJ1-5): NAGVMQNPRHLVRRRGQEARLRCSPMKGHSHVYWYRQLPEEGLKFMVYLQKENIIDESGMPKERFSAEFPKEGPSILRIQQVVRGDSAAYFCASSPTPGGMAQHFGDGTRLSIL.

The chain couples TRBV5-1 to TRBJ2-3; D is possibly TRBD2 (5 bases). Germline values: CDR1 SGHRS, CDR2 YFSETQ. Trimming cost V 3 bases and J 2 bases, with 19 bases left between them. The CDR3 runs to 17 residues. Here the CDR3 reads CASSSQSGGRATDTQYF. As DNA, the CDR3 is TGCGCCAGCAGCTCCCAATCTGGAGGTCGGGCCACAGATACGCAGTATTTT.

The rearrangement joins TRBV27 to TRBJ1-1; 7 bases map to TRBD1. The CDR3 is 15 residues long. The germline CDR1 and CDR2 sequences are MNHEY and SMNVEV (reference sequence). Unmatched junction bases numbered 12, after V lost 8 bases and J lost 3 bases. CDR3 DNA sequence: TGTGCCAGCGTTAGGGGGCAGGGGATCTACACTGAAGCTTTCTTT. It translates to CASVRGQGIYTEAFF.

V and J are TRBV15 and TRBJ2-1; possibly TRBD1 for D (6 bases). This CDR3 is 17 amino acids long. V shed 2 bases and J shed 4 bases, with 18 bases lying between them. The germline CDR1 and CDR2 sequences are LNHNV and YYDKDF (reference sequence). The CDR3 nucleotides read TGTGCCACCAGCAGATCTCAGGGGCCCCTTGGTTACAATGAGCAGTTCTTC. This translates into CATSRSQGPLGYNEQFF.

The rearrangement uses TRBV27 and TRBJ2-7; D possibly corresponds to TRBD2 (5 bases). This CDR3 comprises 14 residues. V was shortened by 2 bases and J by 4 bases, with 12 bases between the two germline ends. The germline V gene encodes CDR1 MNHEY and CDR2 SMNVEV (reference sequence). In nucleotides, the CDR3 is TGTGCCAGCAGTTTAATTCATGAGGGATACGAGCAGTACTTC. This translates into CASSLIHEGYEQYF.

The V gene is TRBV6-5, the J gene TRBJ1-2; 7 nucleotides line up with TRBD1. This CDR3 spans 14 amino acids. V lost 6 bases to trimming and J lost 3 bases; unmatched junction nucleotides: 7. Germline CDR1 is MNHEY and CDR2 is SVGAGI. The CDR3 region has the DNA TGTGCCAGCAGCCGATCGGGGACAGACTATGGCTACACCTTC. Its protein is CASSRSGTDYGYTF.

CDR3 in amino acids: CASSLESYYSEQFF. CDR3 coding DNA: TGCGCCAGCAGCTTGGAGTCCTATTATAGCGAGCAGTTCTTC. This chain uses TRBV5-1 with TRBJ2-1; D remains unclear. CDR1 and CDR2 from the germline V gene are SGHRS and YFSETQ. This CDR3 is built from 14 residues. The V end was cut by 0 bases, the J end by 10 bases, with 14 bases between.

The table lists this clone with a count of one. CDR3: CATAAAVGSGTWAEQYF. DNA of the CDR3: TGTGCCACGGCGGCGGCAGTAGGGAGCGGGACGTGGGCAGAGCAGTACTTC. V and J are TRBV11-2 and TRBJ2-7; TRBD2 matches at 7 bases. Germline-derived CDR1 and CDR2 are SGHAT and FQNNGV. With V trimmed by 10 bases and J by 7 bases, 25 bases remained unmatched. The CDR3 is 17 residues long.

This clone was detected only a few times. The rearrangement joins TRBV6-2 or TRBV6-3 to TRBJ1-2, with 9 bases that match TRBD1. The trim removed 2 bases at V and 8 bases at J, leaving 3 bases unmatched. The germline V gene encodes CDR1 MNHEY and CDR2 SVGEGT. The CDR3 is 13 amino acids. CDR3 sequence reads: CASSYTGQGGYTF. Here the CDR3 DNA reads TGTGCCAGCAGTTACACGGGACAGGGAGGCTACACCTTC.

This chain uses TRBV3-1 (or the pseudogene TRBV3-2) with TRBJ2-1; D remains unclear. The length of the CDR3 is 13 residues. The V gene lost 5 bases and the J gene lost 9 bases, with 14 bases spanning the gap. Germline values: CDR1 LGHDT, CDR2 YNNKEL (reference sequence). The CDR3 spells CASSLTRVAEQFF. For the CDR3, the DNA is TGTGCCAGCAGCTTAACTCGGGTGGCTGAGCAGTTCTTC.

The chain carries TRBV9 and TRBJ2-1; 8 bases are shared with TRBD1. This CDR3 contains 15 residues. Germline CDR1 is SGDLS and CDR2 is YYNGEE. The junction had 5 bases not matched to a gene; V was cut back by 2 bases and J by 4 bases. As DNA, the CDR3 is TGTGCCAGCAGCGTTGGACAGGGTAATTACAATGAGCAGTTCTTC. It encodes CASSVGQGNYNEQFF.